A single sample gave rise to the 20 T cell receptor beta chains below, sequenced in a study of blood T cell repertoires in COVID-19. Using immunoSEQ multiplex PCR, the repertoire was profiled, and TCRdb retains in-frame clones only, with some absent. This table holds about 170,000 clones, approximately 84% found once. The sequenced sample consisted of peripheral blood. These receptors all stem from a woman at least 80 years old with COVID-19, enrolled during active disease.

The chain couples TRBV10-3 to TRBJ2-3; D may be TRBD1 (5 bases). The CDR3 loop spans 12 amino acids. Germline V gene sequence: CDR1 ENHRY, CDR2 SYGVKD. Between the trimmed V and J ends, which lost 10 bases and 0 bases, there was a span of 8 bases. DNA of the CDR3: TGTGCCACCGGACATAGCACAGATACGCAGTATTTT. Protein: CATGHSTDTQYF.

The chain couples TRBV20-1 to TRBJ2-3; D unclear. Germline V gene sequence: CDR1 DFQATT, CDR2 SNEGSKA (reference sequence). V lost 3 bases to trimming and J lost 5 bases, with 12 bases between them. This CDR3 contains 13 residues. The CDR3 sequence: CSASRLVGDTQYF. The CDR3, as DNA: TGCAGTGCTAGTCGCCTGGTCGGAGATACGCAGTATTTT.

The rearrangement joins TRBV19 to TRBJ2-6; maybe TRBD1 (7 bases). The V end was cut by 3 bases, the J end by 7 bases, with 13 bases between. The germline V gene has CDR1 LNHDA and CDR2 SQIVND (reference sequence). The CDR3 sequence is 15 residues long. CDR3 sequence: CASSIPGGRANVLTF. Written as DNA, the CDR3 is TGTGCCAGTAGTATTCCAGGGGGGAGAGCCAACGTCCTGACTTTC.

The chain joins TRBV30 to TRBJ1-1, with TRBD1 identical over 7 bases. Germline V gene data show CDR1 as GTSNPN and CDR2 as SVGIG (reference sequence). This CDR3 contains 15 residues. After removal of 2 bases from V and 7 bases from J, the junction contained 13 bases not matched to a gene. The CDR3 DNA sequence: TGTGCCTGGAGTCTTCAGACAGGGCGGGGAGGTGAAGCTTTCTTT. It encodes CAWSLQTGRGGEAFF.

The chain carries TRBV4-1 and TRBJ2-1; TRBD2 matches at 8 bases. Looked up from germline, CDR1 is MGHRA and CDR2 is YSYEKL. V shed 0 bases and J 7 bases; nucleotides not matched to a gene: 5. CDR3 length: 15 residues. The CDR3 loop reads CASSQESGRRNEQFF. In DNA, the CDR3 is TGCGCCAGCAGCCAAGAGAGCGGGAGAAGGAATGAGCAGTTCTTC.

This chain links TRBV24-1 with TRBJ2-3, with TRBD1 as a possible D gene (6 bases). Germline CDR1 KGHDR, CDR2 SFDVKD. This CDR3 spans 16 amino acids. Trimming cost V 9 bases and J 4 bases, with 22 bases left between them. The CDR3 spells CATPSRRQDLSDTQYF. The CDR3 DNA is TGTGCCACCCCCAGCCGCCGACAGGACCTTTCAGATACGCAGTATTTT.

V gene TRBV12-5 combines with J gene TRBJ1-5; TRBD1 aligns across 7 bases. J gave up 7 bases and V 6 bases, and 6 bases lay outside the gene matches. The CDR3 extends over 13 amino acids. Per the germline V gene, CDR1 is LGHNT and CDR2 is FRNRAP. The CDR3 reads CASGQGGNQPQHF. The DNA for the CDR3 is TGTGCTAGTGGCCAGGGGGGAAACCAGCCCCAGCATTTT.

J is TRBJ2-4 and V is TRBV2; D is unresolved. The CDR3 covers 14 residues. Trimming pared 8 bases from V and 0 bases from J, leaving 11 bases between. Germline loops: CDR1 SNHLY, CDR2 FYNNEI. The CDR3 DNA reads TGTGCCAGCCGTAGAACCGAAGCCAAAAACATTCAGTACTTC. This encodes CASRRTEAKNIQYF. The full variable domain, rest sourced from reference TRBV2 and TRBJ2-4, is EPEVTQTPSHQVTQMGQEVILRCVPISNHLYFYWYRQILGQKVEFLVSFYNNEISEKSEIFDDQFSVERPDGSNFTLKIRSTKLEDSAMYFCASRRTEAKNIQYFGAGTRLSVL.

The rearrangement joins TRBV15 to TRBJ2-5; TRBD2 aligns across 11 bases. The trim removed 3 bases at V and 4 bases at J, leaving 10 bases unmatched. The CDR3 spans 17 residues. CDR1 LNHNV and CDR2 YYDKDF come from the germline V gene (reference sequence). DNA of the CDR3: TGTGCCACCAGCAGGGTACTAGCGGGAGAAAAGGGAGAGACCCAGTACTTC. This translates into CATSRVLAGEKGETQYF.

The chain has TRBV29-1 and TRBJ1-2; TRBD1 agrees at 9 bases. V dropped 4 bases and J dropped 2; count of bases not matched to a gene: 5. Germline CDR1 is SQVTM and CDR2 is ANQGSEA. The CDR3 spans 14 residues. In DNA form, the CDR3 reads TGCAGCGTTGCCACAGGGGGCGCCAACTATGGCTACACCTTC. Its protein is CSVATGGANYGYTF.

This clone was picked up a small number of times. The J gene is TRBJ1-5, the V gene TRBV2, with D possibly TRBD1 on 6 matching bases. CDR3 length: 14 residues. Looked up from germline, CDR1 is SNHLY and CDR2 is FYNNEI. The V end lost 4 bases, the J end lost 7 bases, and 14 bases lay between the germline ends. The chain's CDR3 is CASSAGEVGQPQHF. CDR3 DNA sequence: TGTGCCAGCAGTGCAGGGGAAGTAGGACAGCCCCAGCATTTT.

V gene TRBV24-1 combines with J gene TRBJ2-1; D is unresolved. Trimming left V 4 bases short and J 0 bases short, with 24 bases between. Germline CDR1 reads KGHDR; CDR2 reads SFDVKD. This CDR3 region has 20 residues. The CDR3 spells CATSESNPGGRNSSYNEQFF. The CDR3 DNA reads as TGTGCCACCAGTGAATCGAATCCCGGCGGTCGAAATAGCTCCTACAATGAGCAGTTCTTC.

The chain has TRBV23-1 and TRBJ2-1; 7 positions agree with TRBD1. TRBV23-1 is marked as an open reading frame, function uncertain. This CDR3 comprises 17 residues. The V segment lost 6 bases and the J segment 2 bases; nucleotides outside the gene matches: 13. CDR3 in amino acids: CASSLVGPGQPYNEQFF. The DNA for the CDR3 is TGCGCCAGCAGCCTTGTTGGGCCGGGACAGCCCTACAATGAGCAGTTCTTC.

This chain links TRBV5-6 with TRBJ2-5; TRBD2 matches 9 bases. This CDR3 has 17 residues. The V gene's germline CDR1 is SGHDT and CDR2 YYEEEE. V shed 3 bases and J 5 bases; nucleotides not matched to a gene: 14. CDR3 nucleotides: TGTGCCAGCAGCTCCAAGGGGGGAGCGGGGGGACGCGAGACCCAGTACTTC. Translated: CASSSKGGAGGRETQYF.

This clone was seen only once. The rearrangement uses TRBV2 and TRBJ1-5; the D is unclear. Germline V gene data show CDR1 as SNHLY and CDR2 as FYNNEI. Trimming stripped 6 bases from V and 7 bases from J, with 10 bases between. The CDR3 loop spans 12 amino acids. Written as DNA, the CDR3 is TGTGCCAGCAGGGGAACGGGGCAGCCCCAGCATTTT. It translates to CASRGTGQPQHF.

The chain uses TRBV5-1 and TRBJ2-3, with D possibly matching TRBD2 (6 bases). This CDR3 is 14 amino acids long. Germline CDR1 SGHRS, CDR2 YFSETQ. Trimming pared 5 bases from V and 0 bases from J, leaving 10 bases between. CDR3 sequence: CASRSSGSTDTQYF. The CDR3 DNA reads TGCGCCAGCAGAAGCAGCGGGAGCACAGATACGCAGTATTTT.

V usage is TRBV12-3 or TRBV12-4 and J usage is TRBJ1-5; TRBD1 agrees at 8 bases. The CDR3 sequence is 13 residues long. J was trimmed by 7 bases and V by 5 bases; bases with no gene match: 4. The CDR3 region is CASSGQGRQPQHF. Written as DNA, the CDR3 is TGTGCCAGCAGTGGACAGGGTAGGCAGCCCCAGCATTTT.

V gene TRBV5-1 combines with J gene TRBJ2-3; D may be TRBD1 (5 bases). The CDR3 runs 15 residues. Trimming removed 1 base from V and 4 bases from J, with 13 bases in between. Looked up from germline, CDR1 is SGHRS and CDR2 is YFSETQ. The CDR3 sequence: CASSLPRVVSDTQYF. In DNA, the CDR3 is TGCGCCAGCAGCTTGCCCAGGGTTGTGTCAGATACGCAGTATTTT. The variable domain in full, with the rest retrieved from reference TRBV5-1 and TRBJ2-3, is KAGVTQTPRYLIKTRGQQVTLSCSPISGHRSVSWYQQTPGQGLQFLFEYFSETQRNKGNFPGRFSGRQFSNSRSEMNVSTLELGDSALYLCASSLPRVVSDTQYFGPGTRLTVL.

The rearrangement links TRBV5-1 to TRBJ2-2; possibly TRBD1 for D (6 bases). The V gene lost 3 bases and the J gene lost 5 bases, with 17 bases spanning the gap. Germline CDR1 is SGHRS and CDR2 is YFSETQ. The CDR3 is 16 amino acids. The CDR3 sequence: CASSSSGTTRTGELFF. Written as DNA, the CDR3 is TGCGCCAGCAGCTCATCCGGGACAACTAGAACCGGGGAGCTGTTTTTT.

This chain links TRBV6-4 with TRBJ2-1; possible D gene TRBD2, 5 bases. The CDR3 sequence is 14 residues long. CDR1 MRHNA and CDR2 SNTAGT come from the germline V gene. V dropped 2 bases and J dropped 5 bases, with 10 bases sitting between them. The CDR3 reads CASSDPRTDNEQFF. The CDR3 DNA follows: TGTGCCAGCAGTGACCCAAGGACTGACAATGAGCAGTTCTTC.